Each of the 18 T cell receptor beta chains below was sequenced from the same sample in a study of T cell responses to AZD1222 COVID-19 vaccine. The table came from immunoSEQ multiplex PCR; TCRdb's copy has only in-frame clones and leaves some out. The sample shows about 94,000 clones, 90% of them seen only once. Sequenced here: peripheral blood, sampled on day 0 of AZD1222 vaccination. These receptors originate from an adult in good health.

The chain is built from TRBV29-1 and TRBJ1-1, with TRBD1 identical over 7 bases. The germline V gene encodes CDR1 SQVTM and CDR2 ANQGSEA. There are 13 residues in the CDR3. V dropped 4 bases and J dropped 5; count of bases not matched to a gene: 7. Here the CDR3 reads CSVGTGVWTEAFF. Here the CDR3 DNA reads TGCAGCGTTGGCACAGGGGTATGGACTGAAGCTTTCTTT. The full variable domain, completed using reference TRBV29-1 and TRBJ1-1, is SAVISQKPSRDICQRGTSLTIQCQVDSQVTMMFWYRQQPGQSLTLIATANQGSEATYESGFVIDKFPISRPNLTFSTLTVSNMSPEDSSIYLCSVGTGVWTEAFFGQGTRLTVV.

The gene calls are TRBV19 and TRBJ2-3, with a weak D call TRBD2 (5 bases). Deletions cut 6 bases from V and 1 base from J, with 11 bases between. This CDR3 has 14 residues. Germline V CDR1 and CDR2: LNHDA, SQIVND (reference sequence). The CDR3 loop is CASRVAHGTDTQYF. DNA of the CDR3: TGTGCCAGTAGGGTAGCGCACGGCACAGATACGCAGTATTTT.

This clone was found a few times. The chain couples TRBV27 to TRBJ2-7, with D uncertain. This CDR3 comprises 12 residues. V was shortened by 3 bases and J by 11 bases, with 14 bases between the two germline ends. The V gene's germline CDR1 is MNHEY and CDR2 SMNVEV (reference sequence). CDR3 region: CASSLNDGLKYF. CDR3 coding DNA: TGTGCCAGCAGTTTGAACGATGGGCTGAAGTACTTC.

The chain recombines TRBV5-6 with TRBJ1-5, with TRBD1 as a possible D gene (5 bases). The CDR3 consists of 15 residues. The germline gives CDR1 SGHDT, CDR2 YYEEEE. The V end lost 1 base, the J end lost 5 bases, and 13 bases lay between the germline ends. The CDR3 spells CASSLWSGGDQPQHF. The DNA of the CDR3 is TGTGCCAGCAGCTTGTGGTCTGGAGGGGATCAGCCCCAGCATTTT.

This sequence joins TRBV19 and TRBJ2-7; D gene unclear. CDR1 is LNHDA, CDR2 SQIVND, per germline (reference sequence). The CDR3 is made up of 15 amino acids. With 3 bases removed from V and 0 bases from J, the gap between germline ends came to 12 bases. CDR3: CASSIVGRSSYEQYF. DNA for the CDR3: TGTGCCAGTAGTATCGTGGGTAGAAGCTCCTACGAGCAGTACTTC.

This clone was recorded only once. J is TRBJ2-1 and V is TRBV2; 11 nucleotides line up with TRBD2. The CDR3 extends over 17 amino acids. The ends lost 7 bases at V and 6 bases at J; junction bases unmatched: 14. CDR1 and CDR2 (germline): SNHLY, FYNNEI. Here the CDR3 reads CASTEGLTSGGRNEQFF. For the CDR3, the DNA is TGTGCCAGCACGGAGGGCCTAACTAGCGGGGGTCGCAATGAGCAGTTCTTC.

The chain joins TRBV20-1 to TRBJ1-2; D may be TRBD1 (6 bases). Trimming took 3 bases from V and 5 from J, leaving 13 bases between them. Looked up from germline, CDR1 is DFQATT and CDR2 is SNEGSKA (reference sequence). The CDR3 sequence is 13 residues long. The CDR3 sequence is CSASEGGLYGYTF. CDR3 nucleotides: TGCAGTGCTAGTGAGGGGGGCCTATATGGCTACACCTTC.

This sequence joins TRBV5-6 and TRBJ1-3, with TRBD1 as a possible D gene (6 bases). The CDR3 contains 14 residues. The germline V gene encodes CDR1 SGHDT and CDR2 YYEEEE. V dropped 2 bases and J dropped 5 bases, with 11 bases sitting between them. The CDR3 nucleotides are TGTGCCAGCAGCTTACAGGGTTCTAGAAACACCATATATTTT. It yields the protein CASSLQGSRNTIYF. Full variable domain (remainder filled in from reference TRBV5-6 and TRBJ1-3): DAGVTQSPTHLIKTRGQQVTLRCSPKSGHDTVSWYQQALGQGPQFIFQYYEEEERQRGNFPDRFSGHQFPNYSSELNVNALLLGDSALYLCASSLQGSRNTIYFGEGSWLTVV.

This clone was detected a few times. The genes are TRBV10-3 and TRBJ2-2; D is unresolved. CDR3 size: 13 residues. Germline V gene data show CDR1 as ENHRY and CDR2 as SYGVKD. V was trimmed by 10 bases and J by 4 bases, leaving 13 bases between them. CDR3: CATRALGTGELFF. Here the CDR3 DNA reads TGTGCCACCCGGGCCCTGGGCACCGGGGAGCTGTTTTTT.

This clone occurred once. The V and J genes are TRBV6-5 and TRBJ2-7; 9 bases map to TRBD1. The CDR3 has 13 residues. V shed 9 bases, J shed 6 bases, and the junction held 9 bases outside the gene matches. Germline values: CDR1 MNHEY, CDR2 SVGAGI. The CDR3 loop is CASGRDRDAEQYF. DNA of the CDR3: TGTGCCAGTGGCCGGGACAGGGACGCCGAGCAGTACTTC.

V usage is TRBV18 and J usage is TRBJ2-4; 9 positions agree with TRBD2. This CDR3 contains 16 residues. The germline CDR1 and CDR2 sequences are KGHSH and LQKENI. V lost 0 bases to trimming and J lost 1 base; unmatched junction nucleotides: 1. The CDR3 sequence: CASSPPLAGAKNIQYF. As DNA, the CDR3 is TGTGCCAGCTCACCACCGCTAGCGGGGGCCAAAAACATTCAGTACTTC.

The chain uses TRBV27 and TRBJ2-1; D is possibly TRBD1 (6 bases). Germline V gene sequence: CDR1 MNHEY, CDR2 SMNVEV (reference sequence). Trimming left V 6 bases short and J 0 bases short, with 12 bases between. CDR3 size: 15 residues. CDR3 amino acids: CASRRTASSYNEQFF. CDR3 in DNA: TGTGCCAGCAGACGGACAGCCAGCTCCTACAATGAGCAGTTCTTC.

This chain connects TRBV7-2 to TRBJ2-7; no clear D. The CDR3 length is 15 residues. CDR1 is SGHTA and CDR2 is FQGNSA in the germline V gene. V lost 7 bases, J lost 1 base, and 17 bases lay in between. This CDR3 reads CASKVSFYGSYEQYF. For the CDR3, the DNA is TGTGCCAGCAAAGTATCATTTTATGGTTCCTACGAGCAGTACTTC.

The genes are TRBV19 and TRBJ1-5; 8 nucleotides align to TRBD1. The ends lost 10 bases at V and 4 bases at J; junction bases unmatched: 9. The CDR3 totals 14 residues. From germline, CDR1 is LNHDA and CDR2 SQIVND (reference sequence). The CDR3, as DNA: TGTGCCACTGCGGACAGGGAATTTAATCAGCCCCAGCATTTT. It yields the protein CATADREFNQPQHF.

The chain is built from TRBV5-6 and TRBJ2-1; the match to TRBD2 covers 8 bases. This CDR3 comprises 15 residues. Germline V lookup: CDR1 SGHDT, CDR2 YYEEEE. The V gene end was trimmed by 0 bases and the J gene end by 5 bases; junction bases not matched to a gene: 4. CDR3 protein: CASSLVYSGDNEQFF. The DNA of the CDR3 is TGTGCCAGCAGCTTGGTCTATAGCGGGGACAATGAGCAGTTCTTC.

CDR3: CASSDTPGGSREKLFF. The CDR3 DNA reads as TGTGCCAGCAGCGACACCCCCGGGGGGAGTCGGGAAAAACTGTTTTTT. The chain has TRBV7-9 and TRBJ1-4; D may be TRBD1 (5 bases). CDR3 size: 16 residues. The ends were cut back, 5 bases at V and 8 bases at J, with 21 bases in the middle. The germline gives CDR1 SEHNR, CDR2 FQNEAQ (reference sequence).

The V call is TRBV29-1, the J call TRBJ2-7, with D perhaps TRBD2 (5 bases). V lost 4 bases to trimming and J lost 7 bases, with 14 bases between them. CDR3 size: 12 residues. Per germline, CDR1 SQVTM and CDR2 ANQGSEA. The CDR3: CSVGATVAEQYF. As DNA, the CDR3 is TGCAGCGTTGGGGCAACGGTAGCGGAGCAGTACTTC.

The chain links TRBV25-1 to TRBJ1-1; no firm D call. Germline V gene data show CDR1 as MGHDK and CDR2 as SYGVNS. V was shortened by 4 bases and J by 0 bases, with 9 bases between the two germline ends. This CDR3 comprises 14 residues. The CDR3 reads CASSGRVMNTEAFF. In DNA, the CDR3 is TGTGCCAGCAGTGGAAGGGTAATGAACACTGAAGCTTTCTTT.